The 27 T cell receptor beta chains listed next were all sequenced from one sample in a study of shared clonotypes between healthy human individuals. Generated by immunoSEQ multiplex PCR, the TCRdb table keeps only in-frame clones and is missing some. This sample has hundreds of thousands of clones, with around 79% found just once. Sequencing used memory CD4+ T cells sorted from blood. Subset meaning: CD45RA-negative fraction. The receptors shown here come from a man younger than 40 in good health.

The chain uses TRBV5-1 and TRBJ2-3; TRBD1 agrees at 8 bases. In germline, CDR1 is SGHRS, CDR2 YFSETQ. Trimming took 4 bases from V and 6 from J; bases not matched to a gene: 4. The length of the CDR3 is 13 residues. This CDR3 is CASSGPGGDTQYF. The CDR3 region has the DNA TGCGCCAGCAGCGGCCCAGGGGGCGATACGCAGTATTTT.

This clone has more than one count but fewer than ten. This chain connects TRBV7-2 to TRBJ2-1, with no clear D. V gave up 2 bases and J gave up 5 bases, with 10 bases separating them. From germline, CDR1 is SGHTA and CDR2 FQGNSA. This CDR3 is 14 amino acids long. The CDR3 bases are TGTGCCAGCAGCTTAACCATGGCCAACAATGAGCAGTTCTTC. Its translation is CASSLTMANNEQFF.

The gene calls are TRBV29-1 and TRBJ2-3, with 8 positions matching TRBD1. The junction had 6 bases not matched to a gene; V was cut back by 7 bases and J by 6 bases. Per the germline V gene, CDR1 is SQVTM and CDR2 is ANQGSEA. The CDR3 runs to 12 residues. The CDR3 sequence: CSAGQGPDTQYF. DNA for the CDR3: TGCAGCGCTGGACAGGGCCCGGATACGCAGTATTTT.

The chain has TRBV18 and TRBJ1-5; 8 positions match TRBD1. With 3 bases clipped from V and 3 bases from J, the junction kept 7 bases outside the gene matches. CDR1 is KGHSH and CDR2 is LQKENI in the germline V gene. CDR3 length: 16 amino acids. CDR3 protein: CASSPGTGPPNQPQHF. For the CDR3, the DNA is TGTGCCAGCTCACCGGGGACAGGCCCACCCAATCAGCCCCAGCATTTT. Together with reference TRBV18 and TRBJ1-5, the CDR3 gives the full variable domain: NAGVMQNPRHLVRRRGQEARLRCSPMKGHSHVYWYRQLPEEGLKFMVYLQKENIIDESGMPKERFSAEFPKEGPSILRIQQVVRGDSAAYFCASSPGTGPPNQPQHFGDGTRLSIL.

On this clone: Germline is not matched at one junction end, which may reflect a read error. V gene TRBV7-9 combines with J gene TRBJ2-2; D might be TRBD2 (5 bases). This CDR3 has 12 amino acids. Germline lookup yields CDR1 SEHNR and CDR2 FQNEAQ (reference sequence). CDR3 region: CASSLGNRGAVF. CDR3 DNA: TGTGCCAGCAGCTTAGGAAACCGGGGAGCTGTTTTT.

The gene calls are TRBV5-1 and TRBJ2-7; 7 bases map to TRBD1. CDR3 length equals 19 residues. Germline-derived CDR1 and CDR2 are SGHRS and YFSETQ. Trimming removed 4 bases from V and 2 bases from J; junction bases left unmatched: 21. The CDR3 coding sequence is TGCGCCAGCAGCCTACGATCCGGGACAGCTCATCAAACAGCCTACGAGCAGTACTTC. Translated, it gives CASSLRSGTAHQTAYEQYF.

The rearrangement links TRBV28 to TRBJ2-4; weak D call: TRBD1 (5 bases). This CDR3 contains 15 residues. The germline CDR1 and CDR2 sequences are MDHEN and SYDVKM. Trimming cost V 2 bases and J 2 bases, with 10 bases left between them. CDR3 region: CASSLTDSSKNIQYF. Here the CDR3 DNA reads TGTGCCAGCAGTTTAACCGACAGCTCCAAAAACATTCAGTACTTC.

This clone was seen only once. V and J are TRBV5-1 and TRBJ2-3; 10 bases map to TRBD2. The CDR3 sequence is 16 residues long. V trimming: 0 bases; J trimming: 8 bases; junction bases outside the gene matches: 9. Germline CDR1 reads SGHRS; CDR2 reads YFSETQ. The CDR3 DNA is TGCGCCAGCAGCTTGGAAAGTCTAGCGGGAGTGGGTACGCAGTATTTT. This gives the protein CASSLESLAGVGTQYF.

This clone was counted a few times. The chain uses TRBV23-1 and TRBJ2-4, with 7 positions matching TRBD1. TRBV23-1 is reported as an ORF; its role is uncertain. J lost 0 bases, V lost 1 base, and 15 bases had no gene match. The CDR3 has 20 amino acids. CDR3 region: CASSQFPTGTAYLAKNIQYF. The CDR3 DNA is TGCGCCAGCAGTCAATTCCCGACCGGGACAGCGTATCTAGCCAAAAACATTCAGTACTTC.

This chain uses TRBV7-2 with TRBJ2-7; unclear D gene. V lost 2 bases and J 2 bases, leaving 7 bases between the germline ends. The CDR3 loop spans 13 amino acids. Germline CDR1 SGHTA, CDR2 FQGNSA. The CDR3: CASSLTAPYEQYF. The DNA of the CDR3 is TGTGCCAGCAGCTTAACGGCCCCCTACGAGCAGTACTTC.

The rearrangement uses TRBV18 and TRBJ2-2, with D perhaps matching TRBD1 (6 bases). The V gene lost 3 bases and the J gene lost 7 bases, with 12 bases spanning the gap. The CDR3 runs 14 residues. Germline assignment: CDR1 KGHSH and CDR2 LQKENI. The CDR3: CASSPLQGDGELFF. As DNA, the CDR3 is TGTGCCAGCTCACCCCTACAGGGTGACGGGGAGCTGTTTTTT.

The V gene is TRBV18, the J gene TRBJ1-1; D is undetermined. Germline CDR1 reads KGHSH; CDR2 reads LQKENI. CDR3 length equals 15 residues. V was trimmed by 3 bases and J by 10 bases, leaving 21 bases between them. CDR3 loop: CASSPTQSPGGLAFF. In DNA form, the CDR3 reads TGTGCCAGCTCACCGACGCAGTCCCCCGGAGGATTAGCTTTCTTT.

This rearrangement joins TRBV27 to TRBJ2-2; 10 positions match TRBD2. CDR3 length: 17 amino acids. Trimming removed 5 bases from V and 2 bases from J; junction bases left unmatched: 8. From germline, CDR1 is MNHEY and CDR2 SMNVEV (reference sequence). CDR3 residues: CASSLLSGRGNTGELFF. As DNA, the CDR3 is TGTGCCAGCAGTCTCCTCAGCGGGAGGGGAAACACCGGGGAGCTGTTTTTT.

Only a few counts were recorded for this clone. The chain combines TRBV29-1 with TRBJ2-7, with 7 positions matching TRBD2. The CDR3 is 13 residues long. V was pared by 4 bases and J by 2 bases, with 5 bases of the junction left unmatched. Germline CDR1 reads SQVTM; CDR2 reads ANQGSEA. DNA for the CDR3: TGCAGCGTTGGGCTAGCGGCAACCTACGAGCAGTACTTC. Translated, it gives CSVGLAATYEQYF.

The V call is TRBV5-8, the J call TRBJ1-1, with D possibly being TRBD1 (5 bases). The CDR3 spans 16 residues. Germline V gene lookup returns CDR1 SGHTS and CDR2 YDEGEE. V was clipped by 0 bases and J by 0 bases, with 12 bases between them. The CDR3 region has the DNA TGTGCCAGCAGCTTGGCGATTCGGGGCATGAACACTGAAGCTTTCTTT. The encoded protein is CASSLAIRGMNTEAFF.

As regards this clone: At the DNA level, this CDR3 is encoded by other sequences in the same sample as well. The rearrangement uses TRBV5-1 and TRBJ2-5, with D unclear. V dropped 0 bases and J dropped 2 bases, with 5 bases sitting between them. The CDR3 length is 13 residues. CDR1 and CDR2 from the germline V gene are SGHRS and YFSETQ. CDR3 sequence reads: CASSLGGQETQYF. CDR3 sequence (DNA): TGCGCCAGCAGCTTGGGGGGACAAGAGACCCAGTACTTC.

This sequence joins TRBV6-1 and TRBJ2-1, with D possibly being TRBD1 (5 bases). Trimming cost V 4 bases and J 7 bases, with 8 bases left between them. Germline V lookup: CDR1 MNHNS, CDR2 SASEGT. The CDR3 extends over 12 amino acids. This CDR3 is CASSGRGNEQFF. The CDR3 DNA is TGTGCCAGCAGTGGAAGGGGAAATGAGCAGTTCTTC.

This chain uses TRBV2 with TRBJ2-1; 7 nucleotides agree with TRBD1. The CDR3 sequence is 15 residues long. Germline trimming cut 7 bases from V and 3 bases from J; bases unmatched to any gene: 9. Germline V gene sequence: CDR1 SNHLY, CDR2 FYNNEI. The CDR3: CASKSFQGVYNEQFF. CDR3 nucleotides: TGTGCCAGCAAGTCGTTCCAGGGGGTCTACAATGAGCAGTTCTTC.

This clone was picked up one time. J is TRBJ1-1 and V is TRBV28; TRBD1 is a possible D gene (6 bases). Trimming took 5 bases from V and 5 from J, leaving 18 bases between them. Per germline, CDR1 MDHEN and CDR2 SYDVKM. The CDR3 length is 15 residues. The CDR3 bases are TGTGCCAGCAGTCCCCTCATGGGGGCAGGGACTGAAGCTTTCTTT. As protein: CASSPLMGAGTEAFF.

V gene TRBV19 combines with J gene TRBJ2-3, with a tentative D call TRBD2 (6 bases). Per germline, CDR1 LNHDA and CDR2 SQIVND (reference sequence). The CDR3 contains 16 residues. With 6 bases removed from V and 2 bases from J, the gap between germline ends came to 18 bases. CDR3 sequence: CASSNSGPPATDTQYF. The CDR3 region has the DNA TGTGCCAGTAGCAATAGCGGCCCGCCTGCCACAGATACGCAGTATTTT.

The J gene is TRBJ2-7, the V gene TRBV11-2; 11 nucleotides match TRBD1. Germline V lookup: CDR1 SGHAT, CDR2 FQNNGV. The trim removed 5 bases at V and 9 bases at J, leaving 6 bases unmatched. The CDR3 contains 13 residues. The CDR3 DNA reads TGTGCCAGCAGCCTCCGGGACAGGGGGGTGCAGTACTTC. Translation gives CASSLRDRGVQYF.

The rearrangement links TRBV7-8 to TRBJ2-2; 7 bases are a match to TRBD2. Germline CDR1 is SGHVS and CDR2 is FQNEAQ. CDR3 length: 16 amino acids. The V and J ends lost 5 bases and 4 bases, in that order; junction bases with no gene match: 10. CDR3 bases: TGTGCCAGCAGCCTCCGGGCGGGAGCGGGCACCGGGGAGCTGTTTTTT. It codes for CASSLRAGAGTGELFF.

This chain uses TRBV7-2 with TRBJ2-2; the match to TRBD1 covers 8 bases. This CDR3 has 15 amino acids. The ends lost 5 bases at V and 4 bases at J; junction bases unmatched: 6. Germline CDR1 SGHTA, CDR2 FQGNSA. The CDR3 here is CASSPGQGPTGELFF. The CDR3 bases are TGTGCCAGCAGCCCAGGACAGGGACCCACCGGGGAGCTGTTTTTT.

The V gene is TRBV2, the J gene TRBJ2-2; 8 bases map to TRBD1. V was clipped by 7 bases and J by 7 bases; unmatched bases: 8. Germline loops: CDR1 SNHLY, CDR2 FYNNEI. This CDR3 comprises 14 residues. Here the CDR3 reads CASTGQVVGGELFF. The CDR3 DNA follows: TGTGCCAGCACGGGACAGGTAGTCGGCGGGGAGCTGTTTTTT.

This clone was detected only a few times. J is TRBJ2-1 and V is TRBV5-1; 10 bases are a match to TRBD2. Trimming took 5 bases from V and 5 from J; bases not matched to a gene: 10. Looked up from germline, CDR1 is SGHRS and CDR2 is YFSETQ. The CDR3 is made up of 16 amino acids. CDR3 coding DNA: TGCGCCAGCAGTGCGCTCATCCTAGCGGGGGACAATGAGCAGTTCTTC. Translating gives CASSALILAGDNEQFF.

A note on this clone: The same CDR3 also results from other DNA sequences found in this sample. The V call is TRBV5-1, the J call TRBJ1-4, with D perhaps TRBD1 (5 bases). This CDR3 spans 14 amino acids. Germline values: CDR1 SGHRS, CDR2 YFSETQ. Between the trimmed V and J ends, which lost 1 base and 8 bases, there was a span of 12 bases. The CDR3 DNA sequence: TGCGCCAGCAGCTTGTCGGGGGTTGGGGAAAAACTGTTTTTT. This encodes CASSLSGVGEKLFF.

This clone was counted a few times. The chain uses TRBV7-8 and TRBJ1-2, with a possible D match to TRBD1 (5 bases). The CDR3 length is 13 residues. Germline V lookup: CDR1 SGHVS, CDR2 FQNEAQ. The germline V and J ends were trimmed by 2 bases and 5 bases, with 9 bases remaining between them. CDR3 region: CASSLYQGYGYTF. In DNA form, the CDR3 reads TGTGCCAGCAGCTTATACCAGGGTTATGGCTACACCTTC.